The rows below give T cell receptor beta chains drawn from one sample of a study of blood T cell repertoires in COVID-19. The data were produced by immunoSEQ multiplex PCR, yet TCRdb's version contains in-frame clones alone and is incomplete. The sample has about 140,000 clones, around 85% seen once. Material for sequencing was PBMCs or T cells enriched from blood (not recorded which). The receptor source for this set is a woman in her thirties or forties who had recovered from COVID-19. Both conserved end residues are trimmed from each CDR3.

j_call v_call cdr3_aa
TRBJ2-5 TRBV27 ASSLTPFTSETQY
TRBJ1-4 TRBV2 ASSGGQGNEKLF
TRBJ1-4 TRBV24-1 ATSDQGQLNEKLF
TRBJ1-5 TRBV24-1 ATNELLGQAGADIPGNQPQH
TRBJ1-1 TRBV2 ASSEWNTGGAF
TRBJ2-2 TRBV10-2 ASQTSHTGELF
TRBJ1-3 TRBV3-1/TRBV3-2 ASSPPGTGNTIY
TRBJ2-7 TRBV9 ASSGSLAAPSYEQY
TRBJ1-1 TRBV29-1 SVRGHTEAF
TRBJ2-7 TRBV27 ASSLDRGSYEQY
TRBJ2-7 TRBV11-3 ASSSGAGGYLSSYEQY
TRBJ1-2 TRBV5-4 ASSFSAVGGHGYT
TRBJ2-5 TRBV27 ASSLIARETQY
TRBJ2-7 TRBV6-2/TRBV6-3 ASSLDSLGAYEQY
TRBJ2-1 TRBV18 ASSRTSGTNEQF
TRBJ1-6 TRBV2 ASSARYNSPLH